This TCR beta chain was found in a study of blood T cell repertoires in COVID-19. For the study at large: Some COVID-19 samples were acute and others convalescent; all came from the United States, Italy and Spain. PBMCs, B-cell-depleted T cells, or T cells provided the cDNA or gDNA that made up the material.

Authors' processing steps: Estimated nucleated cell counts came from reference gene primer amplification. TCRdb's table, derived via immunoSEQ multiplex PCR, lists solely in-frame clones and lacks some. The D gene and trimming were derived from the DNA, and the V and J assignments and clone size from that table. Here the sample spans 250,000 to 350,000 clones, around nine tenths being singletons. V lost 5 bases, J lost 4 bases, and 7 bases stayed unmatched. This CDR3 has 15 residues. From germline, CDR1 is MNHEY and CDR2 SMNVEV (reference sequence). The receptor was derived from a woman aged 40 to 50 who had recovered from COVID-19. This chain joins TRBV27 and TRBJ2-5; 10 bases match TRBD2. What was sequenced was peripheral blood. The CDR3 region is CASSPGLADGETQYF. CDR3 DNA sequence: TGTGCCAGCAGTCCCGGACTAGCGGACGGAGAGACCCAGTACTTC.